Listed here are 26 T cell receptor beta chains from one sample, sequenced in a study of blood T cell repertoires in COVID-19. Produced via immunoSEQ multiplex PCR; TCRdb's table is partial and in-frame only. The table shows about 360,000 clones, with 88% occurring only once. Input material: PBMCs or T cells enriched from blood (not recorded which). The receptors were sampled from a woman between 40 and 50 years old with acute COVID-19.

This clone was recorded only once. The V call is TRBV11-3, the J call TRBJ1-1; maybe TRBD1 (5 bases). V lost 0 bases, J lost 7 bases, and 15 bases lay in between. Looked up from germline, CDR1 is SGHNT and CDR2 is YENEEA. This CDR3 comprises 15 residues. The CDR3 region has the DNA TGTGCCAGCAGCTTAGACGGTCGAAAGGGGTTTGAAGCTTTCTTT. Protein sequence: CASSLDGRKGFEAFF. The whole variable domain, remainder taken from reference TRBV11-3 and TRBJ1-1, is EAGVVQSPRYKIIEKKQPVAFWCNPISGHNTLYWYLQNLGQGPELLIRYENEEAVDDSQLPKDRFSAERLKGVDSTLKIQPAELGDSAVYLCASSLDGRKGFEAFFGQGTRLTVV.

This chain connects TRBV19 to TRBJ1-2, with D perhaps matching TRBD1 (6 bases). Germline V gene sequence: CDR1 LNHDA, CDR2 SQIVND (reference sequence). Trimming cost V 3 bases and J 0 bases, with 14 bases left between them. This CDR3 has 16 residues. For the CDR3, the DNA is TGTGCCAGTAGTATGGTTTTAGGACAGCCTAACTATGGCTACACCTTC. Translation gives CASSMVLGQPNYGYTF.

The chain has TRBV3-1 (or the pseudogene TRBV3-2) and TRBJ1-2, with 10 bases matching TRBD1. Germline CDR1 reads LGHDT; CDR2 reads YNNKEL (reference sequence). Germline trimming cut 1 base from V and 7 bases from J; bases unmatched to any gene: 9. The CDR3 has 16 residues. CDR3 protein: CASSQGLWTGGTGYTF. DNA for the CDR3: TGTGCCAGCAGCCAAGGGCTCTGGACAGGGGGTACTGGCTACACCTTC.

This chain connects TRBV27 to TRBJ2-1; 8 nucleotides align to TRBD2. Unmatched junction bases numbered 19, after V lost 6 bases and J lost 9 bases. The CDR3 sequence is 17 residues long. Germline V gene data show CDR1 as MNHEY and CDR2 as SMNVEV (reference sequence). CDR3 DNA: TGTGCCAGCAGCCCACTTGGGGGGGCCGGCCGGGAGGGTGAGCAGTTCTTC. This codes for CASSPLGGAGREGEQFF.

The chain recombines TRBV12-5 with TRBJ2-3, with 9 bases matching TRBD2. Germline assignment: CDR1 LGHNT and CDR2 FRNRAP. CDR3 length: 15 amino acids. The J segment lost 2 bases and the V segment lost 6 bases, leaving 6 bases of the junction unmatched. CDR3 sequence (DNA): TGTGCTAGTGGCCCGCGGGGGGGGGACACAGATACGCAGTATTTT. This sequence encodes CASGPRGGDTDTQYF. The variable domain in full, with the rest retrieved from reference TRBV12-5 and TRBJ2-3, is DARVTQTPRHKVTEMGQEVTMRCQPILGHNTVFWYRQTMMQGLELLAYFRNRAPLDDSGMPKDRFSAEMPDATLATLKIQPSEPRDSAVYFCASGPRGGDTDTQYFGPGTRLTVL.

In this sample, this clone turned up a few times. Other DNA sequences in the sample encode the same CDR3. The J gene is TRBJ1-6, the V gene TRBV5-1; 8 positions match TRBD1. The CDR3 contains 14 residues. The J segment lost 7 bases and the V segment lost 3 bases, leaving 3 bases of the junction unmatched. Germline V CDR1 and CDR2: SGHRS, YFSETQ. CDR3 protein: CASSSDRGNSPLHF. CDR3 sequence (DNA): TGCGCCAGCAGCTCCGACAGGGGAAATTCACCCCTCCACTTT.

The rearrangement uses TRBV19 and TRBJ1-6, with 7 bases lining up with TRBD1. CDR1 and CDR2 (germline): LNHDA, SQIVND (reference sequence). The CDR3 extends over 14 amino acids. After removal of 4 bases from V and 5 bases from J, the junction contained 2 bases not matched to a gene. DNA for the CDR3: TGTGCCAGTAGTACGGGGACAGATAATTCACCCCTCCACTTT. This codes for CASSTGTDNSPLHF.

The chain recombines TRBV19 with TRBJ1-5; D is undetermined. In germline, CDR1 is LNHDA, CDR2 SQIVND (reference sequence). The CDR3 has 17 residues. With 3 bases removed from V and 4 bases from J, the gap between germline ends came to 19 bases. For the CDR3, the DNA is TGTGCCAGTAGTATGGGCCGCCAAGCCAGCCAAAATCAGCCCCAGCATTTT. It encodes CASSMGRQASQNQPQHF.

This chain uses TRBV25-1 with TRBJ1-2; TRBD1 matches at 9 bases. CDR1 and CDR2 from the germline V gene are MGHDK and SYGVNS. V shed 3 bases and J 4 bases; nucleotides not matched to a gene: 9. The CDR3 length is 16 residues. The CDR3 spells CASSDGDREIFYGYTF. The DNA for the CDR3 is TGTGCCAGCAGTGATGGGGACAGGGAGATCTTCTATGGCTACACCTTC.

The J gene is TRBJ2-7, the V gene TRBV15; 7 bases align to TRBD1. Trimming took 4 bases from V and 5 from J; bases not matched to a gene: 11. The CDR3 runs 15 residues. Per the germline V gene, CDR1 is LNHNV and CDR2 is YYDKDF (reference sequence). In DNA form, the CDR3 reads TGTGCCACCAGCACGAGACAGGGAGACTTCGACGAGCAGTACTTC. Protein: CATSTRQGDFDEQYF.

This chain joins TRBV6-5 and TRBJ2-1; 7 nucleotides match TRBD2. There are 14 residues in the CDR3. The germline gives CDR1 MNHEY, CDR2 SVGAGI. Unmatched junction bases numbered 1, after V lost 1 base and J lost 4 bases. CDR3 amino acids: CASSYWGGYNEQFF. DNA for the CDR3: TGTGCCAGCAGTTACTGGGGGGGGTACAATGAGCAGTTCTTC.

This chain uses TRBV3-1 (or the pseudogene TRBV3-2) with TRBJ1-5, with a possible D match to TRBD1 (5 bases). The germline V and J ends were trimmed by 3 bases and 7 bases, with 10 bases remaining between them. The germline V gene has CDR1 LGHDT and CDR2 YNNKEL (reference sequence). The CDR3 is 13 residues long. Written as DNA, the CDR3 is TGTGCCAGCAGCCAGGGGCCCAGACAGCCCCAGCATTTT. It yields the protein CASSQGPRQPQHF.

The chain carries TRBV4-2 and TRBJ1-3; 7 bases match TRBD1. Looked up from germline, CDR1 is LGHNA and CDR2 is YNFKEQ. The CDR3 sequence is 16 residues long. V lost 1 base, J lost 0 bases, and 3 bases stayed unmatched. The DNA of the CDR3 is TGTGCCAGCAGCCAAGGAGGGACAGACTCTGGAAACACCATATATTTT. This sequence encodes CASSQGGTDSGNTIYF.

CDR3 sequence (DNA): TGTGCCAGCAGCTTGGGGACAGCATATTCACCCCTCCACTTT. It encodes CASSLGTAYSPLHF. The chain recombines TRBV11-2 with TRBJ1-6, with 7 nucleotides matching TRBD1. Germline CDR1 reads SGHAT; CDR2 reads FQNNGV. J gave up 8 bases and V 3 bases, and 4 bases lay outside the gene matches. The CDR3 is 14 amino acids.

The chain couples TRBV15 to TRBJ2-2, with D possibly matching TRBD1 (6 bases). Germline CDR1 LNHNV, CDR2 YYDKDF (reference sequence). CDR3 length equals 13 residues. Trimming left V 4 bases short and J 5 bases short, with 8 bases between. The CDR3 coding sequence is TGTGCCACCAGCAATACAGGGACCGGGGAGCTGTTTTTT. This encodes CATSNTGTGELFF.

This clone appeared a single time. J is TRBJ1-2 and V is TRBV7-9; 8 bases fit TRBD1. The CDR3 has 14 amino acids. The germline V gene encodes CDR1 SEHNR and CDR2 FQNEAQ (reference sequence). V trimming: 5 bases; J trimming: 8 bases; junction bases outside the gene matches: 10. The DNA for the CDR3 is TGTGCCAGCAGCCCGGACAGGGACCCCCCGGGCTACACCTTC. It codes for CASSPDRDPPGYTF. Filled out from reference TRBV7-9 and TRBJ1-2, the complete variable domain reads DTGVSQNPRHKITKRGQNVTFRCDPISEHNRLYWYRQTLGQGPEFLTYFQNEAQLEKSRLLSDRFSAERPKGSFSTLEIQRTEQGDSAMYLCASSPDRDPPGYTFGSGTRLTVV.

For this clone: This sample also contains other DNA sequences that code for the same CDR3. This chain connects TRBV9 to TRBJ2-1; 8 positions match TRBD2. CDR1 is SGDLS, CDR2 YYNGEE, per germline. This CDR3 contains 14 residues. V dropped 2 bases and J dropped 4; count of bases not matched to a gene: 2. The CDR3 here is CASSVSGGYNEQFF. DNA of the CDR3: TGTGCCAGCAGCGTCAGCGGGGGATACAATGAGCAGTTCTTC.

The chain is built from TRBV3-1 (or the pseudogene TRBV3-2) and TRBJ1-4, with D maybe TRBD1 (6 bases). Trimming removed 2 bases at V and 7 bases at J, with 17 bases between. The germline gives CDR1 LGHDT, CDR2 YNNKEL (reference sequence). There are 16 residues in the CDR3. The CDR3 bases are TGTGCCAGCAGCCAAACCCTGGGACAAAGGAGTGAAAAACTGTTTTTT. Amino acid sequence: CASSQTLGQRSEKLFF.

J is TRBJ1-2 and V is TRBV5-1, with 9 bases identical to TRBD1. The CDR3 has 15 residues. V lost 2 bases to trimming and J lost 6 bases; unmatched junction nucleotides: 8. From germline, CDR1 is SGHRS and CDR2 YFSETQ. The CDR3 region has the DNA TGCGCCAGCAGCTTCTCGGGACAGGGACAGGATGGCTACACCTTC. As protein: CASSFSGQGQDGYTF.

This clone has more than one count but fewer than ten. The V call is TRBV4-2, the J call TRBJ2-7; D ambiguous. V dropped 0 bases and J dropped 3 bases, with 15 bases sitting between them. Germline CDR1 reads LGHNA; CDR2 reads YNFKEQ. The CDR3 is made up of 16 amino acids. This CDR3 is CASSQDPSRIDYEQYF. The CDR3 DNA is TGTGCCAGCAGCCAAGATCCATCTAGGATCGACTACGAGCAGTACTTC.

The chain combines TRBV11-2 with TRBJ1-2; 10 bases fit TRBD1. Trimming at V came to 3 bases and at J to 0 bases, leaving 4 bases not matched to a gene. Germline-derived CDR1 and CDR2 are SGHAT and FQNNGV. The CDR3 covers 16 residues. The CDR3 here is CASSLRQGAANYGYTF. The CDR3 bases are TGTGCCAGCAGCTTGAGACAGGGGGCGGCTAACTATGGCTACACCTTC.

CDR3 bases: TGTGCCACCAGCATAGGAGGTCGCGAGCAGTACTTC. Amino acid sequence: CATSIGGREQYF. The chain carries TRBV15 and TRBJ2-7; D may be TRBD2 (5 bases). With 4 bases removed from V and 6 bases from J, the gap between germline ends came to 10 bases. This CDR3 comprises 12 residues. Per the germline V gene, CDR1 is LNHNV and CDR2 is YYDKDF (reference sequence).

V usage is TRBV2 and J usage is TRBJ1-6, with TRBD1 matching 7 bases. Germline V gives CDR1 SNHLY, CDR2 FYNNEI. After removal of 1 base from V and 9 bases from J, the junction contained 6 bases not matched to a gene. The CDR3 contains 15 residues. The CDR3 loop is CASSEVRQGGSPLHF. In DNA form, the CDR3 reads TGTGCCAGCAGTGAAGTAAGACAGGGAGGTTCACCCCTCCACTTT.

This chain connects TRBV5-1 to TRBJ1-4; D is undetermined. V was trimmed by 4 bases and J by 0 bases, leaving 10 bases between them. Germline V gives CDR1 SGHRS, CDR2 YFSETQ. CDR3 length equals 15 residues. The DNA of the CDR3 is TGCGCCAGCAGCGGCTCGATTTCAACTAATGAAAAACTGTTTTTT. Its translation is CASSGSISTNEKLFF.

V gene TRBV7-9 combines with J gene TRBJ1-2, with D perhaps TRBD1 (6 bases). CDR1 is SEHNR and CDR2 is FQNEAQ in the germline V gene (reference sequence). Between the trimmed V and J ends, which lost 1 base and 2 bases, there was a span of 8 bases. The CDR3 covers 14 residues. CDR3 coding DNA: TGTGCCAGCAGCTTAGTGACAGGAAACTATGGCTACACCTTC. Its protein product is CASSLVTGNYGYTF.

The V gene is TRBV7-2, the J gene TRBJ2-3, with D possibly matching TRBD2 (6 bases). The V end was cut by 2 bases, the J end by 4 bases, with 13 bases between. This CDR3 contains 15 residues. Germline CDR1 is SGHTA and CDR2 is FQGNSA. The DNA for the CDR3 is TGTGCCAGCAGCTTATTTGGGAGGAACGCAGATACGCAGTATTTT. Translation: CASSLFGRNADTQYF. The whole variable domain, filled in from reference TRBV7-2 and TRBJ2-3, reads GAGVSQSPSNKVTEKGKDVELRCDPISGHTALYWYRQSLGQGLEFLIYFQGNSAPDKSGLPSDRFSAERTGGSVSTLTIQRTQQEDSAVYLCASSLFGRNADTQYFGPGTRLTVL.